This T cell receptor (beta chain) was sequenced during a study of T and B cells in COVID-19 patients. The wider study: COVID-19 patients gave peripheral blood either during active infection or after recovery. General observations from the study: Patients with COVID-19 reportedly showed strongly skewed T cell receptor beta variable and joining gene usage. Blood from mildly ill patients while symptomatic, and early samples from severe cases, were scarce.

From blood, roughly 250-500 ng of genomic DNA served as TRB template. BIOMED2 TRB-A/B primer pools were used in multiplex TRB PCR. TCRdb recomputed calls from the multiplex PCR reads with MiXCR, one row per CDR3 protein. The data contain approximately 8,000 distinct CDR3 sequences, 25% of them singletons. V was pared by 4 bases and J by 1 base, with 2 bases of the junction left unmatched. CDR1 is LNHDA and CDR2 is SQIVND in the germline V gene (reference sequence). The CDR3 spans 16 residues. Within the sample, this clonotype is medium-sized. The antigen is undetermined. The rearrangement uses TRBV19 and TRBJ2-3; TRBD2 aligns across 13 bases. Sequencing used blood. The sequence derives from a human donor who had recovered from COVID-19. The DNA of the CDR3 is TGTGCCAGTAGTACCGGACTAGCGGGAGGCACAGATACGCAGTATTTT. It specifies CASSTGLAGGTDTQYF.